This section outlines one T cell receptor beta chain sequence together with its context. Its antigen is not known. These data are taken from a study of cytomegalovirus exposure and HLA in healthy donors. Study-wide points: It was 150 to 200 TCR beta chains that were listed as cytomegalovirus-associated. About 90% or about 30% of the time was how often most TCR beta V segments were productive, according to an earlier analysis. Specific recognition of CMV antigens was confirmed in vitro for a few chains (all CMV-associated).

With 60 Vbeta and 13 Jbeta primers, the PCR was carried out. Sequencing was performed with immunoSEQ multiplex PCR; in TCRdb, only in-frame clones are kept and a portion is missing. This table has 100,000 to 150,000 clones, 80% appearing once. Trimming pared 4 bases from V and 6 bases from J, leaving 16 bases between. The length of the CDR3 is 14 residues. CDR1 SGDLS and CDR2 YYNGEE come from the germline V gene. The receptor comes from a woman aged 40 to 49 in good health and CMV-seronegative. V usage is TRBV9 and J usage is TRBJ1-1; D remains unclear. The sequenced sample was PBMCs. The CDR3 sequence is CASSPHEGSPEAFF. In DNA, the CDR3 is TGTGCCAGCAGCCCCCATGAGGGCAGCCCTGAAGCTTTCTTT.